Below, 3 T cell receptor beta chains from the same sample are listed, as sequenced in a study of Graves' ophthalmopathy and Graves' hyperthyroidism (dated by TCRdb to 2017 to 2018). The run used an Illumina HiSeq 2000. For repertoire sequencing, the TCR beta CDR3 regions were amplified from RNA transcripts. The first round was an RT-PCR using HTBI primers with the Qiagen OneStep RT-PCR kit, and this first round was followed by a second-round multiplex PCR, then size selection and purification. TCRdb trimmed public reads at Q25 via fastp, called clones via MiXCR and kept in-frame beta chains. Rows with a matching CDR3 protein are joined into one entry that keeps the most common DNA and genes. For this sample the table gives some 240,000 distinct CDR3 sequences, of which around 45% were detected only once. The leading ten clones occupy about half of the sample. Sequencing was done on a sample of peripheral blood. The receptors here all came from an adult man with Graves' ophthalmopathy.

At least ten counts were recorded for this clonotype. CDR3 in DNA: TGTGCCATCAAGGGGGACAGGAACACTGAAGCTTTCTTT. Translating gives CAIKGDRNTEAFF. The chain joins TRBV10-3 to TRBJ1-1; TRBD1 matches at 7 bases. The CDR3 loop spans 13 amino acids. The V gene end was trimmed by 7 bases and the J gene end by 1 base; junction bases not matched to a gene: 3. The germline gives CDR1 ENHRY, CDR2 SYGVKD.

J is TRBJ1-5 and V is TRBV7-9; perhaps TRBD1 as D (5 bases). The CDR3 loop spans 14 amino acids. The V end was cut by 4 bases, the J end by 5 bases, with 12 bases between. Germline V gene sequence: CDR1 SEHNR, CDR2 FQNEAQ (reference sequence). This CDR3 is CASSYPGRHQPQHF. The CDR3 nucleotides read TGTGCCAGCAGCTACCCGGGACGGCATCAGCCCCAGCATTTT.

The chain's CDR3 is CASSPPSATYEQYF. The CDR3 DNA reads as TGCGCCAGCAGCCCGCCCTCAGCGACCTACGAGCAGTACTTC. This chain joins TRBV4-1 and TRBJ2-7; D is unclear. Germline CDR1 is MGHRA and CDR2 is YSYEKL. This CDR3 region has 14 residues. Trimming stripped 4 bases from V and 2 bases from J, with 12 bases between.